This T cell receptor (beta chain) was observed in a study of regulatory T cells in long-lasting Graves disease (dated by TCRdb to the early 2020s). Concerning the study at large: To count as having persistent Graves' disease, a patient had to have received antithyroid drug treatment for over 5 years with TSH receptor autoantibodies remaining persistently positive. Persistent Graves' disease patients were compared with newly diagnosed Graves' disease patients by peripheral blood TCR sequencing and RNA sequencing. The study took place in China and was registered as a clinical trial. A total of around 33 samples underwent TCR sequencing, from some 13 patients with persistent Graves' disease and 20 patients with newly diagnosed Graves' disease. Antithyroid drugs had been taken for 8.5 to 13 years on average by persistent Graves' disease patients in the clinical cohort. The investigation overall reported the following: Sequencing and analysis were restricted to the TCR beta chain. Compared with newly diagnosed patients, patients with persistent Graves' disease had lower TCR Shannon entropy and fewer highly expanded clones, which suggests clonal expansion. The study examined only peripheral blood because the primary lesion, thyroid tissue, could not be accessed. Persistent patients shared more public clonotypes among themselves (around 2,500) than newly diagnosed patients did (approximately 870). The small sample size was acknowledged by the authors as a limitation that may reduce accuracy.

The sample's time point, from its label and the paper: persistent/refractory GD, antithyroid drugs over 5 years with positive TRAb. For both TCR sequencing and RNA sequencing, RNA was extracted from PBMCs in TRIzol. The diagnosis of Graves' disease was made according to American Thyroid Association guidelines. The patients came from an endocrinology department in Xi'an, China. From each patient, around 9 milliliters of peripheral blood was collected into an EDTA anticoagulant tube. PBMCs were isolated by Ficoll Paque Plus density gradient separation without further T cell sorting. RNA quality was checked with an Agilent 2100 Bioanalyzer and agarose gel, and concentration with a NanoDrop 2000. Libraries came from multiplex PCR. Data came from an Illumina HiSeq 4000. CDR3 regions were amplified by Arm-PCR with iRepertoire HTBI primers to construct TCR beta libraries. Before sequencing, the PCR products went through gel purification. In the authors' own workflow: A total of 62 TRBV and 14 TRBJ segments were identified across samples and were used for gene usage analysis of CDR3 amino acid clonotypes. COPE and FqMerger were used to merge the filtered high-quality paired reads into contigs. Contigs were aligned with BLAST to IMGT TRBV, TRBD and TRBJ reference genes, and CDR3 was defined per IMGT. Any clonotype with a frequency above 0.1% was classified as a highly expanded clone. Shannon entropy served as the measure of repertoire diversity, while the Gini coefficient captured V-J evenness. A clonotype found in more than one individual was treated as public. Using fastp trimming at Q25 and MiXCR clonotype assembly, TCRdb reanalyzed the public sequencing data and kept in-frame beta chains. Merged by CDR3 protein, the rows form single entries marked with the most common genes and DNA. TCRdb, not the authors, supplied the V and J calls. Within this sample are about 400,000 distinct CDR3 sequences, with around 20% of them counted one time only. The ten most abundant clones make up around 21% of the sample.

Note on this clonotype: Its target antigen remains unknown. This may be a read error: a much more frequent sequence differs by one nucleotide.

The material was peripheral blood mononuclear cells (PBMCs), obtained when the disease was refractory, from a patient treated with antithyroid drugs. The TCR originated in a female donor with Graves disease.

The CDR3 protein sequence reads: CASSAGTRPYEQYF. At the DNA level, the sequence is TGTGCCAGCAGCGCCGGGACTAGACCCTACGAGCAGTACTTC. The chain is assembled from TRBV6-1 and TRBJ2-7; 8 central nucleotides agree with TRBD2. The CDR3 spans 14 residues, from the cysteine through the phenylalanine. Only the CDR3 part of the read is kept: 42 bases, read in frame from the first base. Clipping removes 6 bases from V and 2 bases from J, with 6 as the unmatched junction base count. Via the germline V gene, CDR1 is MNHNS and CDR2 SASEGT.